This passage covers 2 T cell receptor beta chains from one sample sequenced in a study of PD-1 blockade in mismatch repair-deficient tumors (dated by TCRdb to 2015 to 2018). The time point label for this specimen denotes: peripheral blood before pembrolizumab. The protocol used for the library was the immunoSEQ multiplex PCR assay. Here the immuneACCESS table is served through TCRdb, limited to in-frame sequences with V and J called. Missing clones are a known gap in these copies; in checked studies unresolved V genes cover under half, and the rest lacks a known reason. The sample records roughly 49,000 clones, approximately 80% of which are singletons. The ten most abundant clones make up less than 3.5% of the sample. The sample here was PBMCs, taken before pembrolizumab treatment. These receptors originate from an adult with mismatch repair-deficient cancer.

J is TRBJ1-1 and V is TRBV6-5, with D unresolved. The CDR3 contains 14 residues. CDR1 and CDR2 from the germline V gene are MNHEY and SVGAGI. V was cut by 5 bases and J by 1 base, with 11 bases left in between. CDR3 sequence reads: CASSPLGWNTEAFF. The DNA for the CDR3 is TGTGCCAGCAGTCCCCTGGGTTGGAACACTGAAGCTTTCTTT.

The chain links TRBV5-3 to TRBJ2-7; 7 bases align to TRBD2. TRBV5-3 belongs to the ORF category, with a function that is uncertain. The CDR3 consists of 19 residues. Trimming took 6 bases from V and 6 from J; bases not matched to a gene: 27. The CDR3 is CARTRRNGRERVGPCEQYF. The CDR3 coding sequence is TGTGCCAGAACCCGACGAAATGGGCGGGAGAGGGTTGGGCCCTGCGAGCAGTACTTC.